The T cell receptor (beta chain) described here comes from a study of Tregs in tolerant kidney transplant recipients. Study in general: Recipients received nonmyeloablative bone marrow transplants from related graft donors, with transient mixed chimerism.

General study results and limits: Changing PCR primers prevented nucleotide comparison between some patients' samples.

CD4+CD25+CD127- Tregs, CD4+CD25- non-Tregs, CD4 and CD8 cells were sorted. V lost 5 bases to trimming and J lost 6 bases; unmatched junction nucleotides: 3. The CDR3 contains 15 residues. From germline, CDR1 is SGHAT and CDR2 FQNNGV. Profiled with immunoSEQ multiplex PCR; TCRdb holds only in-frame clones, not every one. This table holds 100,000 to 120,000 clones, around 90% found once. As concerns this clone: What it recognizes is unknown.

The V call is TRBV11-2, the J call TRBJ2-1; TRBD2 matches 14 bases. Sequenced material: CD4+ T cells from blood, taken before the transplant. This TCR was sampled from a human donor who received a combined kidney and bone marrow transplant. CDR3 protein: CASSQGLAGVNEQFF. The CDR3 coding sequence is TGTGCCAGCAGCCAGGGACTAGCGGGAGTCAATGAGCAGTTCTTC.